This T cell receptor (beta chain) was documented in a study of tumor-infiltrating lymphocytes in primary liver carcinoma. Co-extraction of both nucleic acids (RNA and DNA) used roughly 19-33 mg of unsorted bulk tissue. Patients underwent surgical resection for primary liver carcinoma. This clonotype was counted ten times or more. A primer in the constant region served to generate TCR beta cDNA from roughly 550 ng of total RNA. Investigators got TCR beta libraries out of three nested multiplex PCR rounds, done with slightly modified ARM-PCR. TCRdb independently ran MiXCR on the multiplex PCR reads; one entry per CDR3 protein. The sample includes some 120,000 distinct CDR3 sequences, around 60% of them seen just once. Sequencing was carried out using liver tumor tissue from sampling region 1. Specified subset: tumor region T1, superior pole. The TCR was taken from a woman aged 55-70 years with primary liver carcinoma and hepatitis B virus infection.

This CDR3 reads CSVSRGGTEAFF. CDR3 coding DNA: TGCAGCGTATCGAGGGGGGGGACTGAAGCTTTCTTT. The V call is TRBV29-1, the J call TRBJ1-1; possibly TRBD1 for D (6 bases). The CDR3 runs to 12 residues. The germline gives CDR1 SQVTM, CDR2 ANQGSEA. The V and J ends lost 6 bases and 5 bases respectively, with 13 bases between them.